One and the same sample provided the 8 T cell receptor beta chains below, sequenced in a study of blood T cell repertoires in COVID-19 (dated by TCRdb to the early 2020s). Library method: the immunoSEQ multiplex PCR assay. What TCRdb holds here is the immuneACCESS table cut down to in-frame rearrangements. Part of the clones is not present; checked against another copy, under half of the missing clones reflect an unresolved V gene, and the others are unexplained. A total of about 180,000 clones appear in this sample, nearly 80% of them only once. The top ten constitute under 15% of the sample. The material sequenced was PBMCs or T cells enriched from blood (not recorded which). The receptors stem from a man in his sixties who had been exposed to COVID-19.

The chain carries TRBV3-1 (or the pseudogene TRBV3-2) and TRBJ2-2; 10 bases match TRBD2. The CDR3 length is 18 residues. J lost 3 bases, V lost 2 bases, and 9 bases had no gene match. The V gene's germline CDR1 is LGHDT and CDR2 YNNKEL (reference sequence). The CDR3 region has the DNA TGTGCCAGCAGCCAATACCTAGCGGGAGCTGGGGACACCGGGGAGCTGTTTTTT. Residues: CASSQYLAGAGDTGELFF.

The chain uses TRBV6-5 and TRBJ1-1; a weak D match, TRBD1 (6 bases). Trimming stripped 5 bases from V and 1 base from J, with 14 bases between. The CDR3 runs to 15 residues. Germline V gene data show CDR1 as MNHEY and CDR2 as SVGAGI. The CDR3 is CASSPTGTTNTEAFF. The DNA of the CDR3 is TGTGCCAGCAGTCCGACAGGAACAACGAACACTGAAGCTTTCTTT.

The CDR3 reads CASSEYRSYEQYF. CDR3 sequence (DNA): TGTGCCAGCAGTGAGTACCGGTCCTACGAGCAGTACTTC. This rearrangement joins TRBV2 to TRBJ2-7; D is undetermined. Trimming shortened V by 3 bases and J by 1 base, and 7 bases separated the two germline ends. This CDR3 has 13 residues. Germline V gene sequence: CDR1 SNHLY, CDR2 FYNNEI.

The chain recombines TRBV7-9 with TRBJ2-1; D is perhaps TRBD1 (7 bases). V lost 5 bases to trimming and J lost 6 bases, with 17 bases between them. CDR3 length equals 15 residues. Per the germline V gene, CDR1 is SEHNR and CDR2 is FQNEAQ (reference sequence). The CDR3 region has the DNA TGTGCCAGCAGCGCAAGCCGACAGGGAGGCAATGAGCAGTTCTTC. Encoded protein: CASSASRQGGNEQFF.

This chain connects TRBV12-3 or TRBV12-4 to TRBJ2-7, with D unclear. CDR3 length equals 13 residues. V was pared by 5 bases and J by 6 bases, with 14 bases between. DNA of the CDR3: TGTGCCAGCAGTACCGGAGACGGCTCCGAGCAGTACTTC. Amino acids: CASSTGDGSEQYF.

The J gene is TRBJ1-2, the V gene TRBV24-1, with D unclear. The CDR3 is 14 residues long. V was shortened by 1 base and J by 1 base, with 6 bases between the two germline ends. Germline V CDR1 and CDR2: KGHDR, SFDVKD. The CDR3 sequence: CATSDFPVNYGYTF. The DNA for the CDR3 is TGTGCCACCAGTGATTTTCCCGTTAACTATGGCTACACCTTC.

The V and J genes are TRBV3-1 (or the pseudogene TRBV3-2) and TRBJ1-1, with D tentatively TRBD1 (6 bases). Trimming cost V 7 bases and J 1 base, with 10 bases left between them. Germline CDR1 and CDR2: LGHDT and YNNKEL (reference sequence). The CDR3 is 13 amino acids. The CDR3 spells CASKPGQNTEAFF. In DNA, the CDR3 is TGTGCCAGCAAACCGGGACAGAACACTGAAGCTTTCTTT.

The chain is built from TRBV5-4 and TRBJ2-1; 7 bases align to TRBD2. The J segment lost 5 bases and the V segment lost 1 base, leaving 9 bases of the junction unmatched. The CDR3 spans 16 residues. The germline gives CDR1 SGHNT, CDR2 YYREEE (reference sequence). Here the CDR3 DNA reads TGTGCCAGCAGCTTGTCTAGCGGAAGAACCAACAATGAGCAGTTCTTC. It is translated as CASSLSSGRTNNEQFF.